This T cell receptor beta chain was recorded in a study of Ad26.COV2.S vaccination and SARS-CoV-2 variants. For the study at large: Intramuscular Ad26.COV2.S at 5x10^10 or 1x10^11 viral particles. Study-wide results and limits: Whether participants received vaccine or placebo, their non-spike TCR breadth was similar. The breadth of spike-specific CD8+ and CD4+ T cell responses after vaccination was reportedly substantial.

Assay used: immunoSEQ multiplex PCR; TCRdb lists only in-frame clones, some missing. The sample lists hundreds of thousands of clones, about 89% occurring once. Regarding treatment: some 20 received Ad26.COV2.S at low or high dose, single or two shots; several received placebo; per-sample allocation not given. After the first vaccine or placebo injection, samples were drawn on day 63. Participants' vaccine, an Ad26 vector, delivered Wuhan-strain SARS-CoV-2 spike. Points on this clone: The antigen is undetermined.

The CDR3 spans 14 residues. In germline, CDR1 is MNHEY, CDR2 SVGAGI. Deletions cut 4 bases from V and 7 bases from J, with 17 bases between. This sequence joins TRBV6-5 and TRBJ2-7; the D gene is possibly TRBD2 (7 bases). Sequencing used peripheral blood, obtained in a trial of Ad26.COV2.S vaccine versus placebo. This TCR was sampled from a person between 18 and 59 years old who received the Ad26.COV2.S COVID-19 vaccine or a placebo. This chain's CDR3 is CASSSLAPQGEQYF. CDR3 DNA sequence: TGTGCCAGCAGTTCACTAGCGCCCCAGGGGGAGCAGTACTTC.